The 10 T cell receptor beta chains given below trace back to one sample, sequenced in a study of regulatory T cells in long-lasting Graves disease. Libraries of TCR beta came from iRepertoire HTBI primers plus Arm-PCR of CDR3 regions. Each CDR3 protein gets one entry after TCRdb re-called the multiplex PCR reads with MiXCR. The sample holds around 500,000 distinct CDR3 sequences, roughly 12% seen once. Noted time point: newly diagnosed GD, antithyroid drugs for less than 3 months. PBMC-extracted RNA yielded the TCR library. This sample also belongs to another study, concerning T cells in Graves' hyperthyroidism and ophthalmopathy.

The source was peripheral blood mononuclear cells (PBMCs), collected at new diagnosis, from a patient treated with antithyroid drugs. The origin of the receptors is a man between 25 and 39 years old with Graves disease.

This clonotype was recorded at least ten times. The rearrangement uses TRBV20-1 and TRBJ2-1; D possibly corresponds to TRBD2 (6 bases). Germline CDR1 reads DFQATT; CDR2 reads SNEGSKA (reference sequence). The CDR3 length is 15 residues. Trimming took off 0 bases at V and 9 bases at J, with 18 bases between the two ends. The CDR3 bases are TGCAGTGCTAGAGATCCTACGGGAGTTGGTAGTGAGCAGTTCTTC. Its translation: CSARDPTGVGSEQFF.

This clonotype was seen more than once but under ten times. The chain uses TRBV19 and TRBJ2-3; 7 bases agree with TRBD1. The CDR3 is 15 amino acids. Germline V CDR1 and CDR2: LNHDA, SQIVND (reference sequence). With 3 bases clipped from V and 4 bases from J, the junction kept 7 bases outside the gene matches. The CDR3 coding sequence is TGTGCCAGTAGTATCCGGGACAGAGGGCCAGATACGCAGTATTTT. Protein sequence: CASSIRDRGPDTQYF.

This clonotype was observed many times. The chain links TRBV6-9 to TRBJ2-2; D might be TRBD1 (6 bases). V gave up 3 bases and J gave up 4 bases, with 12 bases separating them. Germline V gene sequence: CDR1 MNHGY, CDR2 SVAAGI. The CDR3 length is 15 residues. The CDR3 region has the DNA TGTGCCAGCAGTTACATCGACAGGAGCACCGGGGAGCTGTTTTTT. Its protein is CASSYIDRSTGELFF.

The chain is built from TRBV11-2 and TRBJ2-5; 7 positions agree with TRBD1. Trimming removed 3 bases from V and 1 base from J; junction bases left unmatched: 8. The germline V gene encodes CDR1 SGHAT and CDR2 FQNNGV. There are 16 residues in the CDR3. The CDR3 region is CASSLGPTGSQETQYF. The CDR3 nucleotides are TGTGCCAGCAGCTTGGGACCGACAGGGAGCCAAGAGACCCAGTACTTC.

This clonotype was detected many times. The chain links TRBV20-1 to TRBJ2-3; possible D gene TRBD1, 6 bases. CDR3 size: 13 residues. Germline V gene data show CDR1 as DFQATT and CDR2 as SNEGSKA (reference sequence). V was shortened by 8 bases and J by 2 bases, with 14 bases between the two germline ends. The CDR3, as DNA: TGCAGTTCCTACAGGGACACCACAGATACGCAGTATTTT. Its protein is CSSYRDTTDTQYF.

Ten or more counts support this clonotype. The genes are TRBV2 and TRBJ2-7; TRBD2 matches at 7 bases. With 1 base clipped from V and 2 bases from J, the junction kept 5 bases outside the gene matches. Germline CDR1 and CDR2: SNHLY and FYNNEI. This CDR3 contains 15 residues. Here the CDR3 reads CASSEGSGKAYEQYF. The CDR3 DNA is TGTGCCAGCAGTGAAGGAAGCGGGAAAGCCTACGAGCAGTACTTC. Full variable domain (rest looked up from reference TRBV2 and TRBJ2-7): EPEVTQTPSHQVTQMGQEVILRCVPISNHLYFYWYRQILGQKVEFLVSFYNNEISEKSEIFDDQFSVERPDGSNFTLKIRSTKLEDSAMYFCASSEGSGKAYEQYFGPGTRLTVT.

This clonotype has just a few counts. The CDR3 sequence is CASSQGQGGIDTQYF. As DNA, the CDR3 is TGTGCCAGCAGCCAAGGCCAAGGGGGAATAGATACGCAGTATTTT. The V gene is TRBV3-1, the J gene TRBJ2-3; D is possibly TRBD1 (6 bases). Trimming left V 1 base short and J 5 bases short, with 13 bases between. Germline CDR1 reads LGHDT; CDR2 reads YNNKEL (reference sequence). The CDR3 runs to 15 residues.

The table lists this clonotype with many counts. The chain combines TRBV12-3 or TRBV12-4 with TRBJ2-3; 10 bases fit TRBD1. The trim removed 6 bases at V and 3 bases at J, leaving 6 bases unmatched. The CDR3 contains 15 residues. Written as DNA, the CDR3 is TGTGCCAGCAGAGGGACAGGGGTGCCTACAGATACGCAGTATTTT. Translation: CASRGTGVPTDTQYF.

This sequence joins TRBV25-1 and TRBJ1-2; no clear D. Germline V gives CDR1 MGHDK, CDR2 SYGVNS. Between the trimmed V and J ends, which lost 0 bases and 0 bases, there was a span of 5 bases. The CDR3 runs 14 residues. The CDR3 loop is CASSEYGSNYGYTF. The CDR3 nucleotides are TGTGCCAGCAGTGAATACGGATCTAACTATGGCTACACCTTC.

This clonotype showed up just a few times. The V call is TRBV6-2 or TRBV6-3, the J call TRBJ1-1, with D possibly TRBD1 on 5 matching bases. The CDR3 totals 15 residues. Between the trimmed V and J ends, which lost 6 bases and 1 base, there was a span of 15 bases. Germline assignment: CDR1 MNHEY and CDR2 SVGEGT. CDR3: CASSAWGEGNTEAFF. The DNA of the CDR3 is TGTGCCAGCAGCGCCTGGGGGGAGGGGAACACTGAAGCTTTCTTT.